What follows are 30 T cell receptor beta chains derived from one specimen sequenced in a study of blood T cell repertoires in COVID-19. This table comes from immunoSEQ multiplex PCR, and its TCRdb copy is limited to in-frame clones, with some not included. The table includes 200,000 to 300,000 clones, around 90% detected once. Sequenced: peripheral blood. These receptors were obtained from an elderly man with acute or convalescent COVID-19.

The rearrangement uses TRBV7-9 and TRBJ2-7; D gene ambiguous. This CDR3 contains 13 residues. CDR1 is SEHNR and CDR2 is FQNEAQ in the germline V gene (reference sequence). Trimming removed 1 base at V and 2 bases at J, with 6 bases between. The CDR3 sequence is CASSLDTPYEQYF. The CDR3 DNA is TGTGCCAGCAGCTTAGACACCCCCTACGAGCAGTACTTC.

This clone has only one observation. This CDR3 reads CASSSPGLAGGYEQYF. As DNA, the CDR3 is TGTGCCAGCAGTTCTCCTGGACTAGCGGGAGGTTACGAGCAGTACTTC. The J gene is TRBJ2-7, the V gene TRBV28; 14 nucleotides line up with TRBD2. CDR1 and CDR2 (germline): MDHEN, SYDVKM. The junction had 6 bases not matched to a gene; V was cut back by 4 bases and J by 4 bases. The CDR3 runs 16 residues.

This chain uses TRBV25-1 with TRBJ2-7; 10 bases line up with TRBD1. The CDR3 totals 16 residues. Germline trimming cut 1 base from V and 5 bases from J; bases unmatched to any gene: 8. CDR1 and CDR2 (germline): MGHDK, SYGVNS. The CDR3, as DNA: TGTGCCAGCAGTGAATTCTTAGGGACAGGGGTAAACGAGCAGTACTTC. Protein: CASSEFLGTGVNEQYF.

The chain combines TRBV19 with TRBJ1-1; D is uncertain. The CDR3 spans 15 residues. V lost 1 base and J lost 10, with 19 bases in between. Germline lookup yields CDR1 LNHDA and CDR2 SQIVND (reference sequence). DNA for the CDR3: TGTGCCAGTAGTATAGCGGGGTCAGTGGTTGGGAGAGCTTTCTTT. Translating gives CASSIAGSVVGRAFF.

This chain joins TRBV5-1 and TRBJ1-1, with D hard to call. The CDR3 consists of 13 residues. Trimming cost V 4 bases and J 1 base, with 8 bases left between them. In germline, CDR1 is SGHRS, CDR2 YFSETQ. DNA for the CDR3: TGCGCCAGCAGCCCAAGACAGAACACTGAAGCTTTCTTT. Its translation: CASSPRQNTEAFF.

This sequence joins TRBV19 and TRBJ1-1; D unresolved. V dropped 5 bases and J dropped 1 base, with 8 bases sitting between them. The CDR3 loop spans 13 amino acids. In germline, CDR1 is LNHDA, CDR2 SQIVND (reference sequence). Written as DNA, the CDR3 is TGTGCCAGTAGTCTCGCGTCGAACACTGAAGCTTTCTTT. It translates to CASSLASNTEAFF.

The rearrangement uses TRBV7-6 and TRBJ2-3; D possibly corresponds to TRBD1 (6 bases). Germline V CDR1 and CDR2: SGHVS, FNYEAQ. V gave up 1 base and J gave up 4 bases, with 15 bases separating them. There are 16 residues in the CDR3. This chain's CDR3 is CASSLVIVQGADTQYF. The CDR3 coding sequence is TGTGCCAGCAGCTTAGTAATAGTACAGGGTGCAGATACGCAGTATTTT.

The CDR3 here is CASSPRGVNYGYTF. CDR3 coding DNA: TGTGCCAGCAGCCCGCGGGGCGTGAACTATGGCTACACCTTC. The chain links TRBV6-2 or TRBV6-3 to TRBJ1-2, with D possibly TRBD1 on 5 matching bases. The CDR3 is made up of 14 amino acids. Trimming shortened V by 6 bases and J by 2 bases, and 13 bases separated the two germline ends. CDR1 MNHEY and CDR2 SVGEGT come from the germline V gene.

The genes are TRBV15 and TRBJ2-5; TRBD1 is a possible D gene (6 bases). V dropped 3 bases and J dropped 2 bases, with 13 bases sitting between them. From germline, CDR1 is LNHNV and CDR2 YYDKDF (reference sequence). The CDR3 consists of 15 residues. CDR3 region: CATSRPTGQQETQYF. Here the CDR3 DNA reads TGTGCCACCAGCAGGCCGACAGGCCAACAAGAGACCCAGTACTTC.

Turning to this clone: The same CDR3 arises from other DNA sequences in this sample as well. V and J are TRBV19 and TRBJ2-5; a possible D gene is TRBD1 (6 bases). The CDR3 sequence is 14 residues long. Germline assignment: CDR1 LNHDA and CDR2 SQIVND (reference sequence). Between the trimmed V and J ends, which lost 1 base and 2 bases, there was a span of 8 bases. CDR3 DNA sequence: TGTGCCAGTAGTATAGGAGGGGGACAAGAGACCCAGTACTTC. As protein: CASSIGGGQETQYF.

The V gene is TRBV5-1, the J gene TRBJ1-6; no reliable D call. Germline CDR1 and CDR2: SGHRS and YFSETQ. This CDR3 contains 14 residues. The ends were cut back, 0 bases at V and 5 bases at J, with 6 bases in the middle. CDR3 residues: CASSLGEDNSPLHF. DNA of the CDR3: TGCGCCAGCAGCTTGGGGGAGGATAATTCACCCCTCCACTTT.

The V gene is TRBV19, the J gene TRBJ2-1; possibly TRBD1 for D (6 bases). Germline CDR1 is LNHDA and CDR2 is SQIVND (reference sequence). Trimming stripped 2 bases from V and 3 bases from J, with 11 bases between. The CDR3 consists of 15 residues. The CDR3 region is CASSISGAGYNEQFF. For the CDR3, the DNA is TGTGCCAGTAGTATATCAGGGGCGGGCTACAATGAGCAGTTCTTC.

This chain joins TRBV27 and TRBJ2-4; D uncertain. This CDR3 is built from 15 residues. In germline, CDR1 is MNHEY, CDR2 SMNVEV (reference sequence). V lost 4 bases, J lost 0 bases, and 10 bases lay in between. Here the CDR3 DNA reads TGTGCCAGCAGTTCTAGTTGGATAGCCAAAAACATTCAGTACTTC. Its protein is CASSSSWIAKNIQYF.

J is TRBJ2-5 and V is TRBV11-3; tentative D call: TRBD2 (5 bases). The V end lost 5 bases, the J end lost 6 bases, and 25 bases lay between the germline ends. Germline CDR1 is SGHNT and CDR2 is YENEEA. The CDR3 length is 17 residues. DNA for the CDR3: TGTGCCAGCAGCCTAAAGTGCGGGTCCCTCCCCAAAAAGACCCAGTACTTC. Translation gives CASSLKCGSLPKKTQYF.

This chain joins TRBV18 and TRBJ1-2; TRBD1 matches 7 bases. Unmatched junction bases numbered 13, after V lost 6 bases and J lost 6 bases. CDR1 and CDR2 from the germline V gene are KGHSH and LQKENI. This CDR3 has 15 residues. CDR3 nucleotide sequence: TGTGCCAGCTCCCCCGACAGGGCCAAACAAGATGGCTACACCTTC. Translated: CASSPDRAKQDGYTF.

V is TRBV6-5 and J is TRBJ1-1; no firm D call. Germline-derived CDR1 and CDR2 are MNHEY and SVGAGI. The CDR3 loop spans 13 amino acids. Trimming pared 7 bases from V and 0 bases from J, leaving 9 bases between. CDR3 sequence reads: CASTGDMNTEAFF. CDR3 DNA: TGTGCCAGCACAGGCGACATGAACACTGAAGCTTTCTTT.

The gene calls are TRBV15 and TRBJ1-1, with TRBD1 identical over 7 bases. There are 13 residues in the CDR3. The V segment lost 3 bases and the J segment 5 bases; nucleotides outside the gene matches: 3. Germline CDR1 LNHNV, CDR2 YYDKDF (reference sequence). CDR3 residues: CATSRDRRTEAFF. The CDR3 DNA reads TGTGCCACCAGCAGGGACAGGAGGACTGAAGCTTTCTTT.

This chain links TRBV5-1 with TRBJ1-2; D unclear. The CDR3 loop spans 12 amino acids. The V gene's germline CDR1 is SGHRS and CDR2 YFSETQ. V was trimmed by 2 bases and J by 6 bases, leaving 8 bases between them. CDR3 region: CASSLAADGYTF. The CDR3 DNA is TGCGCCAGCAGCTTAGCCGCGGATGGCTACACCTTC.

The chain uses TRBV7-3 and TRBJ2-7; 7 bases are a match to TRBD2. Germline V gene data show CDR1 as SGHTA and CDR2 as FQGTGA. Unmatched junction bases numbered 9, after V lost 4 bases and J lost 6 bases. This CDR3 has 14 residues. The CDR3 DNA reads TGTGCCAGCAGCTGGGTTGGACTAGGCAGCGAGCAGTACTTC. The encoded protein is CASSWVGLGSEQYF.

This clone was counted a single time. The V call is TRBV6-5, the J call TRBJ1-3, with D perhaps TRBD1 (6 bases). Germline V lookup: CDR1 MNHEY, CDR2 SVGAGI. Trimming stripped 5 bases from V and 11 bases from J, with 16 bases between. The CDR3 covers 13 residues. The chain's CDR3 is CASSIQGKEAIYF. The CDR3 DNA sequence: TGTGCCAGCAGTATACAGGGAAAGGAGGCCATATATTTT.

In this sample, this clone turned up once. The CDR3 here is CASSEGYRPSYGYTF. The CDR3 DNA reads as TGTGCCAGCAGTGAAGGATACAGGCCCTCCTATGGCTACACCTTC. This rearrangement joins TRBV2 to TRBJ1-2; TRBD1 might be the D (5 bases). Germline values: CDR1 SNHLY, CDR2 FYNNEI. The CDR3 runs 15 residues. Trimming removed 1 base at V and 4 bases at J, with 13 bases between.

This chain links TRBV3-1 (or the pseudogene TRBV3-2) with TRBJ1-1; unclear D gene. CDR1 LGHDT and CDR2 YNNKEL come from the germline V gene (reference sequence). V was pared by 4 bases and J by 4 bases, with 13 bases between. The CDR3 loop spans 14 amino acids. Here the CDR3 reads CASSPLDATTEAFF. The CDR3 nucleotides read TGTGCCAGCAGCCCTCTCGATGCTACCACTGAAGCTTTCTTT.

V is TRBV19 and J is TRBJ1-2; a possible D gene is TRBD1 (5 bases). The CDR3 spans 12 residues. Per the germline V gene, CDR1 is LNHDA and CDR2 is SQIVND (reference sequence). V was trimmed by 6 bases and J by 2 bases, leaving 7 bases between them. The CDR3 protein is CASSPGNYGYTF. The CDR3 DNA sequence: TGTGCCAGTAGCCCAGGGAACTATGGCTACACCTTC. The full variable domain, with the rest looked up from reference TRBV19 and TRBJ1-2, is DGGITQSPKYLFRKEGQNVTLSCEQNLNHDAMYWYRQDPGQGLRLIYYSQIVNDFQKGDIAEGYSVSREKKESFPLTVTSAQKNPTAFYLCASSPGNYGYTFGSGTRLTVV.

This chain connects TRBV12-3 or TRBV12-4 to TRBJ2-3; TRBD2 might be the D (6 bases). This CDR3 has 13 residues. Deletions cut 4 bases from V and 9 bases from J, with 14 bases between. For the CDR3, the DNA is TGTGCCAGCAGTTCCGGGGACTTCCCAACGCAGTATTTT. It encodes CASSSGDFPTQYF.

This chain links TRBV6-6 with TRBJ1-1, with 8 bases identical to TRBD1. Trimming took 6 bases from V and 7 from J; bases not matched to a gene: 4. The CDR3 has 12 residues. Germline lookup yields CDR1 MNHNY and CDR2 SVGAGI (reference sequence). The CDR3 is CASSLGQVEAFF. Here the CDR3 DNA reads TGTGCCAGCAGCCTGGGACAGGTTGAAGCTTTCTTT.

The rearrangement uses TRBV5-1 and TRBJ2-1, with D possibly TRBD2 on 6 matching bases. The CDR3 sequence is 15 residues long. Germline V lookup: CDR1 SGHRS, CDR2 YFSETQ. The V end was cut by 2 bases, the J end by 2 bases, with 11 bases between. This CDR3 is CASSFDGGAYNEQFF. CDR3 coding DNA: TGCGCCAGCAGCTTTGACGGCGGGGCCTACAATGAGCAGTTCTTC.

Only one count was recorded for this clone. The rearrangement uses TRBV5-4 and TRBJ1-1; D gene ambiguous. CDR3 size: 16 residues. Germline assignment: CDR1 SGHNT and CDR2 YYREEE (reference sequence). The ends were cut back, 4 bases at V and 0 bases at J, with 16 bases in the middle. The CDR3 DNA sequence: TGTGCCAGCAGCCCACCCCCGGGAGGCTTGAACACTGAAGCTTTCTTT. Its protein is CASSPPPGGLNTEAFF.

The chain combines TRBV7-3 with TRBJ2-7; 8 nucleotides agree with TRBD1. The CDR3 length is 16 residues. J was trimmed by 3 bases and V by 5 bases; bases with no gene match: 12. CDR1 is SGHTA, CDR2 FQGTGA, per germline. The CDR3 reads CASSLGRQGFFYEQYF. CDR3 nucleotide sequence: TGTGCCAGCAGCCTAGGTCGACAGGGGTTTTTCTACGAGCAGTACTTC.

V is TRBV24-1 and J is TRBJ2-6; tentative D call: TRBD1 (6 bases). Germline V gene data show CDR1 as KGHDR and CDR2 as SFDVKD. The CDR3 extends over 16 amino acids. With 2 bases removed from V and 2 bases from J, the gap between germline ends came to 9 bases. The CDR3 loop is CATSDSGTPGANVLTF. The CDR3 DNA reads as TGTGCCACCAGTGATTCCGGGACACCTGGGGCCAACGTCCTGACTTTC.

CDR3 protein: CASRRPDRVNTEAFF. The CDR3 region has the DNA TGTGCCAGCAGGCGCCCGGACAGGGTAAACACTGAAGCTTTCTTT. This chain links TRBV7-9 with TRBJ1-1; 8 positions match TRBD1. This CDR3 has 15 residues. V lost 6 bases to trimming and J lost 2 bases; unmatched junction nucleotides: 8. Germline assignment: CDR1 SEHNR and CDR2 FQNEAQ (reference sequence).